This entry describes one T cell receptor beta chain. The CDR3 runs to 14 residues. The germline V gene encodes CDR1 DFQATT and CDR2 SNEGSKA (reference sequence). Trimming cost V 6 bases and J 2 bases; bases outside gene matches: 9. After constant-region reverse-primer amplification, full-length variable regions underwent semi-nested PCR with Nested Universal Primer A. TCRdb redid the calling of the 5' RACE reads with MiXCR, one entry per CDR3 protein. The sample records roughly 55,000 distinct CDR3 sequences, around 24% being singletons. What was sequenced was tumor-infiltrating naive CD4+ T cells sorted from the breast tumor. Subset: naive CD4+ T cells, CD4+CD45RA+CD25-. This chain uses TRBV20-1 with TRBJ1-2, with TRBD1 identical over 7 bases. This clonotype was obtained from a female donor with breast cancer. CDR3 protein: CSATPLQGNYGYTF. DNA for the CDR3: TGCAGTGCCACCCCCTTACAGGGGAACTATGGCTACACCTTC.